Listed here are 13 T cell receptor beta chains from one sample, sequenced in a study of PD-L1 blockade in urothelial cancer. Time point denoted: peripheral blood 6 weeks after treatment start. Using immunoSEQ multiplex PCR, the repertoire was profiled, and TCRdb retains in-frame clones only, with some absent. The repertoire holds tens of thousands of clones, with under 95% as singletons. The sample was PBMCs, taken around atezolizumab (anti-PD-L1) treatment. The origin of the receptors is a woman aged 55-70 years with urothelial cancer.

The chain combines TRBV19 with TRBJ1-5; D unresolved. The CDR3 covers 13 residues. In germline, CDR1 is LNHDA, CDR2 SQIVND (reference sequence). Trimming removed 3 bases from V and 6 bases from J, with 9 bases in between. CDR3 loop: CASSIPGSQPQHF. The CDR3 DNA reads as TGTGCCAGTAGTATCCCCGGGTCTCAGCCCCAGCATTTT.

This chain links TRBV2 with TRBJ2-1; 14 bases map to TRBD2. Germline trimming cut 1 base from V and 9 bases from J; bases unmatched to any gene: 5. The CDR3 covers 16 residues. Germline V gene lookup returns CDR1 SNHLY and CDR2 FYNNEI. In DNA, the CDR3 is TGTGCCAGCAGTGAAGGACTAGCGGGGGGGCTTGGTGAGCAGTTCTTC. Translated, it gives CASSEGLAGGLGEQFF.

This sequence joins TRBV28 and TRBJ2-3; a weak D match, TRBD1 (5 bases). The CDR3 length is 16 residues. Trimming removed 5 bases at V and 2 bases at J, with 17 bases between. Germline loops: CDR1 MDHEN, CDR2 SYDVKM. The DNA of the CDR3 is TGTGCCAGCAGTACCTCGACGGAAGGGGCCACAGATACGCAGTATTTT. Encoded protein: CASSTSTEGATDTQYF. Full variable domain (rest looked up from reference TRBV28 and TRBJ2-3): DVKVTQSSRYLVKRTGEKVFLECVQDMDHENMFWYRQDPGLGLRLIYFSYDVKMKEKGDIPEGYSVSREKKERFSLILESASTNQTSMYLCASSTSTEGATDTQYFGPGTRLTVL.

This chain links TRBV19 with TRBJ2-7, with TRBD2 matching 9 bases. The J segment lost 5 bases and the V segment lost 6 bases, leaving 8 bases of the junction unmatched. CDR1 and CDR2 (germline): LNHDA, SQIVND (reference sequence). This CDR3 has 14 amino acids. The CDR3 sequence: CASSISGSSDEQYF. The DNA of the CDR3 is TGTGCCAGTAGCATTAGCGGGAGTTCCGACGAGCAGTACTTC.

V is TRBV6-5 and J is TRBJ1-1; 7 bases align to TRBD1. Germline CDR1 reads MNHEY; CDR2 reads SVGAGI. Trimming removed 6 bases from V and 0 bases from J; junction bases left unmatched: 7. This CDR3 has 15 amino acids. CDR3 sequence reads: CASSRGDRVNTEAFF. As DNA, the CDR3 is TGTGCCAGCAGCAGGGGCGACAGGGTGAACACTGAAGCTTTCTTT.

This rearrangement joins TRBV5-4 to TRBJ2-2, with 7 bases matching TRBD1. Trimming at V came to 4 bases and at J to 5 bases, leaving 5 bases not matched to a gene. This CDR3 is 14 amino acids long. The germline gives CDR1 SGHNT, CDR2 YYREEE (reference sequence). The CDR3 here is CASSVTGATGELFF. In nucleotides, the CDR3 is TGTGCCAGCAGCGTCACAGGGGCTACCGGGGAGCTGTTTTTT. The full variable domain, with the rest looked up from reference TRBV5-4 and TRBJ2-2, is ETGVTQSPTHLIKTRGQQVTLRCSSQSGHNTVSWYQQALGQGPQFIFQYYREEENGRGNFPPRFSGLQFPNYSSELNVNALELDDSALYLCASSVTGATGELFFGEGSRLTVL.

This sequence joins TRBV5-1 and TRBJ2-1, with 15 positions matching TRBD2. V gave up 4 bases and J gave up 15 bases; unmatched junction bases: 8. Germline V CDR1 and CDR2: SGHRS, YFSETQ. The CDR3 loop spans 14 amino acids. In DNA form, the CDR3 reads TGCGCCAGCAGCACGGGACTAGCGGGGGGCCAGGCGTTCTTC. Encoded protein: CASSTGLAGGQAFF.

The chain links TRBV6-6 to TRBJ1-1, with 7 bases identical to TRBD1. V gave up 6 bases and J gave up 2 bases; unmatched junction bases: 9. The CDR3 runs 15 residues. CDR1 and CDR2 (germline): MNHNY, SVGAGI (reference sequence). The DNA for the CDR3 is TGTGCCAGCAGGCCTCCGGGGGACAGCAACACTGAAGCTTTCTTT. Its translation is CASRPPGDSNTEAFF.

V gene TRBV29-1 combines with J gene TRBJ2-3; 9 nucleotides match TRBD2. Per germline, CDR1 SQVTM and CDR2 ANQGSEA. This CDR3 has 15 amino acids. J was trimmed by 2 bases and V by 5 bases; bases with no gene match: 8. The CDR3 nucleotides read TGCAGCGTTATTTCGCTAGCGGGACCCACAGATACGCAGTATTTT. It codes for CSVISLAGPTDTQYF.

The chain links TRBV2 to TRBJ1-6, with 7 bases fitting TRBD1. CDR1 and CDR2 from the germline V gene are SNHLY and FYNNEI. This CDR3 has 15 residues. The ends lost 4 bases at V and 9 bases at J; junction bases unmatched: 9. DNA of the CDR3: TGTGCCAGCAGTGGAACAGGGGTCAAGCGTTCACCCCTCCACTTT. It yields the protein CASSGTGVKRSPLHF.

The rearrangement uses TRBV5-1 and TRBJ2-5; D possibly corresponds to TRBD2 (5 bases). V was shortened by 0 bases and J by 6 bases, with 15 bases between the two germline ends. The CDR3 is 15 amino acids. Germline V gene data show CDR1 as SGHRS and CDR2 as YFSETQ. The CDR3 reads CASSLEPTSLKTQYF. As DNA, the CDR3 is TGCGCCAGCAGCTTGGAACCCACTAGTTTAAAGACCCAGTACTTC.

This clone showed up just once. The chain has TRBV27 and TRBJ2-3; D is possibly TRBD1 (6 bases). Looked up from germline, CDR1 is MNHEY and CDR2 is SMNVEV (reference sequence). Trimming removed 6 bases at V and 0 bases at J, with 10 bases between. This CDR3 contains 14 residues. The CDR3, as DNA: TGTGCCAGCAGAATACAGGGAAGCACAGATACGCAGTATTTT. This sequence encodes CASRIQGSTDTQYF.

The genes are TRBV5-1 and TRBJ2-1; 14 nucleotides match TRBD2. The CDR3 contains 18 residues. The V and J ends lost 3 bases and 0 bases, in that order; junction bases with no gene match: 5. Germline-derived CDR1 and CDR2 are SGHRS and YFSETQ. The CDR3 DNA reads TGCGCCAGCAGCTCGGGACTAGCGGGAGAAGGCTCCTACAATGAGCAGTTCTTC. It codes for CASSSGLAGEGSYNEQFF.